This entry concerns a single TCR beta chain. Its antigen is currently unknown. This specimen belongs to a study of T-cell memory formation after mild COVID-19. Study details: TCR clustering was largely donor specific.

Barcoded TCR alpha and TCR beta cDNA libraries with UMIs came from 5'RACE using constant-segment primers. TCRdb fed the 5' RACE reads into MiXCR, producing one record per CDR3 protein. This table has nearly 350,000 distinct CDR3 sequences, roughly 13% appearing once. The V gene's germline CDR1 is KGHDR and CDR2 SFDVKD. Losses at the gene ends were 3 bases for V and 1 base for J; bases not matched to a gene: 1. This CDR3 comprises 17 residues. Whole-study results and caveats: Among contracting clones, CD4+ were mainly CM/EM and CD8+ enriched in EMRA.

The receptor was isolated from a man aged 18 to 30 who had mild COVID-19 (a few samples of this study predate the infection). Cell type and time point are not known. Sequenced: PBMCs or a T cell subset sorted from them (not recorded which). The rearrangement uses TRBV24-1 and TRBJ2-1, with 14 bases aligning to TRBD2. The CDR3 DNA is TGTGCCACCAGTGATCGGACTAGCGGGGGGTCCTACAATGAGCAGTTCTTC. Residues: CATSDRTSGGSYNEQFF.